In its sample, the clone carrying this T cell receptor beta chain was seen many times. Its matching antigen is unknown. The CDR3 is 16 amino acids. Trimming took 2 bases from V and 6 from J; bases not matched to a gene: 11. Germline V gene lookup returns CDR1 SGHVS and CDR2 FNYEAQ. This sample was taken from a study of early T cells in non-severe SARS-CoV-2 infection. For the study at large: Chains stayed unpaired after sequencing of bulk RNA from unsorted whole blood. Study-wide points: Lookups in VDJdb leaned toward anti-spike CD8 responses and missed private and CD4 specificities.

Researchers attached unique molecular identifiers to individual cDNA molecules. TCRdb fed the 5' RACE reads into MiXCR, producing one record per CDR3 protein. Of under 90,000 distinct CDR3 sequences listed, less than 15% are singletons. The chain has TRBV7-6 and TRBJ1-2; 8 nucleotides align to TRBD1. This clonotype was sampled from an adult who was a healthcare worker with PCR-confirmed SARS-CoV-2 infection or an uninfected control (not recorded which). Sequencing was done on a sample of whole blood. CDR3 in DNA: TGTGCCAGCAGCTTAATGCCAGGGGGCGAAATGCATGGCTACACCTTC. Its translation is CASSLMPGGEMHGYTF.